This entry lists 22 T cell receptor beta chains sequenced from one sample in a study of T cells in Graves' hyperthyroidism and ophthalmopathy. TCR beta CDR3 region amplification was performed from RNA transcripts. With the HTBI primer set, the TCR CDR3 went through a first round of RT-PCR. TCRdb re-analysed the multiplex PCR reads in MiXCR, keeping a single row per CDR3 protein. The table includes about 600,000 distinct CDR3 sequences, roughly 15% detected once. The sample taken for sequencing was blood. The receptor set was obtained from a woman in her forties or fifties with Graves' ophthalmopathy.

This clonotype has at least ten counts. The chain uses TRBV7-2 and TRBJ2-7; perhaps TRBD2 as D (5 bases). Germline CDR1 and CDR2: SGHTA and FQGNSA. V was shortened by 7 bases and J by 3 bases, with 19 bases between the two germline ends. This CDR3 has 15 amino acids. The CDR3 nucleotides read TGTGCCAGCACTGATAGCGTGGCGGGCTTCTACGAGCAGTACTTC. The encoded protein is CASTDSVAGFYEQYF.

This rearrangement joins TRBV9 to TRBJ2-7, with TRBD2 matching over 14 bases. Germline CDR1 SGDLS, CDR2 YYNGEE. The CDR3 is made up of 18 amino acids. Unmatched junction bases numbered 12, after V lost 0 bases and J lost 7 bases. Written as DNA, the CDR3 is TGTGCCAGCAGCGTAGATCCGGGACTAGCGGGAGTAAGGGGAGAGCAGTACTTC. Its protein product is CASSVDPGLAGVRGEQYF.

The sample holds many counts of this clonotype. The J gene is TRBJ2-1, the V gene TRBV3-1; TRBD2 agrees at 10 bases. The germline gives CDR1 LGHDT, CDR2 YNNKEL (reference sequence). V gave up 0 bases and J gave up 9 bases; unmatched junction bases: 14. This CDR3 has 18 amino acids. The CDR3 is CASSQDHVASGRSGEQFF. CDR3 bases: TGTGCCAGCAGCCAAGATCACGTGGCTAGCGGGAGATCTGGTGAGCAGTTCTTC.

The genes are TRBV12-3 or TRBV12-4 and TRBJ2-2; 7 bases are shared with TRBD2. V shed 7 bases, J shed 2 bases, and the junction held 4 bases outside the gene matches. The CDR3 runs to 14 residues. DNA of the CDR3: TGTGCCAGCAAACCGGGACTAAACACCGGGGAGCTGTTTTTT. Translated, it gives CASKPGLNTGELFF.

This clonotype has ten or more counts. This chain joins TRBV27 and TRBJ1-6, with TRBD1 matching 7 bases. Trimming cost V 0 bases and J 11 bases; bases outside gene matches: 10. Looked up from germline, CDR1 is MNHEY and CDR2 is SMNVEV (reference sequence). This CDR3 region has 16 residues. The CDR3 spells CASSLSGQIFTAPLHF. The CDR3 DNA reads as TGTGCCAGCAGTTTATCGGGACAGATTTTTACGGCACCCCTCCACTTT.

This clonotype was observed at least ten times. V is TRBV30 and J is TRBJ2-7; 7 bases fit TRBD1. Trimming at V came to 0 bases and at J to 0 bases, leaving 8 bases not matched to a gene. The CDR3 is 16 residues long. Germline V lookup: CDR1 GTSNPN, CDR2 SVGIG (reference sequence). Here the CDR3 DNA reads TGTGCCTGGAGTGTACTCAGGGGGAAACGCTCCTACGAGCAGTACTTC. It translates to CAWSVLRGKRSYEQYF.

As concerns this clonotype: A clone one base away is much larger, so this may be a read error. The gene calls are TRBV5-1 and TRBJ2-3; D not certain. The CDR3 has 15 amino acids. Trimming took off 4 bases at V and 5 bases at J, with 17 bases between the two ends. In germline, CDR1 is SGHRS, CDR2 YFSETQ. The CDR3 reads CASSNAGSVGDTQYF. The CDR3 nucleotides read TGCGCCAGCAGCAACGCAGGCTCCGTCGGAGATACGCAGTATTTT.

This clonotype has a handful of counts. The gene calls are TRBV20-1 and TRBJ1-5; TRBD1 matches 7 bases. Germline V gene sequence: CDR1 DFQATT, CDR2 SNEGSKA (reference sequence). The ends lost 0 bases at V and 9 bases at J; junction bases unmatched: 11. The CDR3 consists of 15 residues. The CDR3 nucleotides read TGCAGTGCTAGAGATTCTGTGGGACAGCCTAGGCCCCAGCATTTT. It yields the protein CSARDSVGQPRPQHF.

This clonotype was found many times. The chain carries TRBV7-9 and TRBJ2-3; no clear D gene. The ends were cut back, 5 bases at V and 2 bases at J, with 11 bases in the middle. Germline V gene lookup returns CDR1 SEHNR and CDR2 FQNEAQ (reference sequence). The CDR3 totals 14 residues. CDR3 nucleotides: TGTGCCAGCAGCGACAAAGGTATCACAGATACGCAGTATTTT. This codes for CASSDKGITDTQYF.

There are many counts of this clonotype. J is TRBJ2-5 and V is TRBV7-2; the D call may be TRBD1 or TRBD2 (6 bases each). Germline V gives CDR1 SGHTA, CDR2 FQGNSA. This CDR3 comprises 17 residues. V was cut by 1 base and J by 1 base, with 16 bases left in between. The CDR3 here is CASSLGGGGTFQETQYF. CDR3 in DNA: TGTGCCAGCAGCTTAGGTGGAGGGGGGACCTTCCAAGAGACCCAGTACTTC.

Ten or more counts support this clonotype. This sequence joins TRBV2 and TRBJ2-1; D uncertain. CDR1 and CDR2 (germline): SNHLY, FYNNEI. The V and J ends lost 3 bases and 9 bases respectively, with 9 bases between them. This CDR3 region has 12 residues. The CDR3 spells CASSDGVGEQFF. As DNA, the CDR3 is TGTGCCAGCAGTGATGGGGTGGGTGAGCAGTTCTTC.

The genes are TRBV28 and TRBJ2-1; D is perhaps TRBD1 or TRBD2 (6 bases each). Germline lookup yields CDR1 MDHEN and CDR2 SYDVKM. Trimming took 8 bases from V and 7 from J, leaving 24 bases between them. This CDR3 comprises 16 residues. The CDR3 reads CASVKKDSPAGNEQFF. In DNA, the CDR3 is TGTGCCAGCGTAAAAAAGGACAGCCCCGCGGGGAATGAGCAGTTCTTC.

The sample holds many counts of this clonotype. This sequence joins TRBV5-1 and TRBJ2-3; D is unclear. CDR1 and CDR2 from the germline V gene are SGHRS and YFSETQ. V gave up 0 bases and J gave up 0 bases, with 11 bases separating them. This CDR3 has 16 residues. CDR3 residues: CASSLAQWSSTDTQYF. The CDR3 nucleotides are TGCGCCAGCAGCTTGGCCCAGTGGAGTAGCACAGATACGCAGTATTTT.

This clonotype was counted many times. DNA for the CDR3: TGTGCCAGCAGCAACGGACTAGCGGGACTCATCCAAGAGACCCAGTACTTC. As protein: CASSNGLAGLIQETQYF. This sequence joins TRBV5-8 and TRBJ2-5; 12 nucleotides line up with TRBD2. V dropped 4 bases and J dropped 1; count of bases not matched to a gene: 8. The V gene's germline CDR1 is SGHTS and CDR2 YDEGEE. The CDR3 runs 17 residues.

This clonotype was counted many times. Written as DNA, the CDR3 is TGTGCCTGGAGTGGCCAACCGACACAGGGGAGCTCCTACAATGAGCAGTTCTTC. As protein: CAWSGQPTQGSSYNEQFF. V and J are TRBV30 and TRBJ2-1, with TRBD1 matching 7 bases. With V trimmed by 1 base and J by 0 bases, 12 bases remained unmatched. The CDR3 has 18 amino acids. Germline V lookup: CDR1 GTSNPN, CDR2 SVGIG (reference sequence).

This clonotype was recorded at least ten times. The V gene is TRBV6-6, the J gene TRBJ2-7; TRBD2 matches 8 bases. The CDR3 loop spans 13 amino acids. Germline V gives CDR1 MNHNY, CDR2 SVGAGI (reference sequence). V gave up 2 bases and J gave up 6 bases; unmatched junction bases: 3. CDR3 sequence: CASSYQLAVEQYF. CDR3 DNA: TGTGCCAGCAGTTACCAACTAGCGGTCGAGCAGTACTTC.

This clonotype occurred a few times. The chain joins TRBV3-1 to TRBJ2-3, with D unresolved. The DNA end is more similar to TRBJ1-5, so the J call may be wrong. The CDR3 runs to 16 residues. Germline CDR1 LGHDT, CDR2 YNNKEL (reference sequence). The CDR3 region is CASSKGLAGGSDTQHF. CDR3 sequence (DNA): TGTGCCAGCAGTAAAGGACTAGCGGGAGGGTCAGATACGCAGCATTTT.

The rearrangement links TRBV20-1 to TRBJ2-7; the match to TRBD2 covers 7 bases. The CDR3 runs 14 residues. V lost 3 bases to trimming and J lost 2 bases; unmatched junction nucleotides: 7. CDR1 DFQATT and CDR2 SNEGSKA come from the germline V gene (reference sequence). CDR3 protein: CSARRREDPYEQYF. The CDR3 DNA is TGCAGTGCTAGGCGTCGGGAGGATCCCTACGAGCAGTACTTC.

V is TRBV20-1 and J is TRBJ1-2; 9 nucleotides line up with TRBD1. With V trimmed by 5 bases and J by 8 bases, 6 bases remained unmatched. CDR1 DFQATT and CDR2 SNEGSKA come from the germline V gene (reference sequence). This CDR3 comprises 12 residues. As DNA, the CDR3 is TGCAGTGCTCATACAGGGGGCGGGGGCTACACCTTC. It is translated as CSAHTGGGGYTF.

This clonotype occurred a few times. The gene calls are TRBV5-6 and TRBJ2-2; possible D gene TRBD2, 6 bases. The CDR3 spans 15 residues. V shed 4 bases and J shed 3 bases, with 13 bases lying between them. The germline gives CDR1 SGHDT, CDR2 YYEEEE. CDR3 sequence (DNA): TGTGCCAGCAGCGGTGGACTAACAGACACCGGGGAGCTGTTTTTT. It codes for CASSGGLTDTGELFF.

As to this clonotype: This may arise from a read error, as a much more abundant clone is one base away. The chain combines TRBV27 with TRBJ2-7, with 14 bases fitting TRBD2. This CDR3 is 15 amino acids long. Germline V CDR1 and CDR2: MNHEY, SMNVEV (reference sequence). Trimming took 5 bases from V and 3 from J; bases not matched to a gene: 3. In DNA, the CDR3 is TGTGCCAGCAGTGAGACTAGCGGGAGGGTCTACGAGCAGTACTTC. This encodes CASSETSGRVYEQYF.

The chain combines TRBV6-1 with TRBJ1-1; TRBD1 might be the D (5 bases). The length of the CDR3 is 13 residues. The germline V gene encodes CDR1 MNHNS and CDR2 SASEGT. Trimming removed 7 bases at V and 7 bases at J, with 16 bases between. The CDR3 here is CASKKGTAFEAFF. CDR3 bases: TGTGCCAGCAAAAAAGGGACGGCTTTTGAAGCTTTCTTT.